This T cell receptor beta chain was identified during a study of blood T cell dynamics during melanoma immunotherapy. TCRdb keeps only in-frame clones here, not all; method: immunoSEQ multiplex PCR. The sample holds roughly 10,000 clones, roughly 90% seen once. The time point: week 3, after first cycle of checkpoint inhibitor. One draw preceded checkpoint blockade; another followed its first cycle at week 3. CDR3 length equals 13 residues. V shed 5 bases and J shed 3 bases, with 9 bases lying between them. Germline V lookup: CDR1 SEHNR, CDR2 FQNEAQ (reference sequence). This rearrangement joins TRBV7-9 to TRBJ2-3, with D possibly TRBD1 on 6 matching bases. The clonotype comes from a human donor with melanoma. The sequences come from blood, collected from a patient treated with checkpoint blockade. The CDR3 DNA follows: TGTGCCAGCAGCCGCCAGGGGACAGATACGCAGTATTTT. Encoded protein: CASSRQGTDTQYF.